This T cell receptor (beta chain) is drawn from a study of blood T cells in healthy people across ages. Study details: When template switching was applied, about one barcoded beta molecule was captured per two T cells. Study-wide points: The study could not conclusively compare naive and antigen-experienced cells, given its unsorted PBMCs. As age increased, TCR beta diversity per million T cells fell in a roughly linear fashion. As naive T cell percentage varied, TCR beta diversity correlated strongly with it.

A note on this clonotype: Its antigen is undetermined.

Next came a second PCR, run for about 7 to 12 cycles, which used a sample-barcoded 5' primer along with a J-beta primer mix. TCRdb analysed the 5' RACE reads with MiXCR anew, one entry per CDR3 protein. The sample comprises over a million distinct CDR3 sequences, more than 40% of which are singletons, and approximately 17% rests with the top ten. The sequence was collected from a woman aged 60-75 years in good health. Sequencing used blood.

CDR3 amino acids: CASSPKGGWETQYF. CDR3 sequence (DNA): TGTGCCAGCAGCCCCAAGGGGGGGTGGGAGACCCAGTACTTC. The V and J genes are TRBV6-1 and TRBJ2-5; D possibly corresponds to TRBD2 (7 bases). CDR1 is MNHNS and CDR2 is SASEGT in the germline V gene. CDR3 length: 14 residues. Trimming removed 6 bases at V and 5 bases at J, with 16 bases between.